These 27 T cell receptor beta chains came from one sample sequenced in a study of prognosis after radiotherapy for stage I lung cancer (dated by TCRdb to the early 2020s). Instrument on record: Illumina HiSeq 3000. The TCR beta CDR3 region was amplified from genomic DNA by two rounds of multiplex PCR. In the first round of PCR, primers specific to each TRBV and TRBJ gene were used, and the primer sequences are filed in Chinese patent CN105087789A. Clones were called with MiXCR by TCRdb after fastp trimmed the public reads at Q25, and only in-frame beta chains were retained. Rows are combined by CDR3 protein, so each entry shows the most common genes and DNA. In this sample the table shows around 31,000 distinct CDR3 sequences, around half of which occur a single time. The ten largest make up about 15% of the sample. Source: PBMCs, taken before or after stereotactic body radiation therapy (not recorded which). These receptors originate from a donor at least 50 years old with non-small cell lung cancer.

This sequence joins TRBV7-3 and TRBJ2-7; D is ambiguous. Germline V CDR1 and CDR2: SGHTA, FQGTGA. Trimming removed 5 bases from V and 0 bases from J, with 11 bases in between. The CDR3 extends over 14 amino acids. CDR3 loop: CASSPSDHSYEQYF. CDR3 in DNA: TGTGCCAGCAGCCCCTCGGATCACTCCTACGAGCAGTACTTC.

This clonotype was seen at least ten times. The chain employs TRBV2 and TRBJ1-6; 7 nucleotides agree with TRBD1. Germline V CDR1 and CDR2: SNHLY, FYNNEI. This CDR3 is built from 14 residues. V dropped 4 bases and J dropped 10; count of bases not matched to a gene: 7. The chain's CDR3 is CASSGGGGGSPLHF. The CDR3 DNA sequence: TGTGCCAGCAGTGGAGGGGGCGGGGGATCACCCCTCCACTTT.

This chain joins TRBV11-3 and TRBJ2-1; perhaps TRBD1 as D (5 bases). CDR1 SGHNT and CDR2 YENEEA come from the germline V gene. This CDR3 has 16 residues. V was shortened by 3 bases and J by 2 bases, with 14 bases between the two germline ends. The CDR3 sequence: CASSLQSLGAYNEQFF. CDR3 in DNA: TGTGCCAGCAGCTTGCAGTCTCTAGGGGCCTACAATGAGCAGTTCTTC.

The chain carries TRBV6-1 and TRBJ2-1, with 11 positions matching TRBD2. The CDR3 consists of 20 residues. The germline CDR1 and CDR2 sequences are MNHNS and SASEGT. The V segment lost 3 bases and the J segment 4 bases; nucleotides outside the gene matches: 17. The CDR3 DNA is TGTGCCAGCAGTGAGGTGGCAGGACTAGCGGGTAGACCTAAGTACAATGAGCAGTTCTTC. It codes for CASSEVAGLAGRPKYNEQFF.

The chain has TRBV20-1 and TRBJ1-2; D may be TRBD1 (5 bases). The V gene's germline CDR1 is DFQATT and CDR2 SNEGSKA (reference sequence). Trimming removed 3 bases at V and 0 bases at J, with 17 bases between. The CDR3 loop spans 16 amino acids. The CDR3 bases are TGCAGTGCTAGTGGAGCGTCAGGACAAACTAACTATGGCTACACCTTC. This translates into CSASGASGQTNYGYTF.

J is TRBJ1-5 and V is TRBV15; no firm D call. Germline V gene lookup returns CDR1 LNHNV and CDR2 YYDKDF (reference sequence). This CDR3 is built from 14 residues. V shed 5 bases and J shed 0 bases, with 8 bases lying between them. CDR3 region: CATSEWASNQPQHF. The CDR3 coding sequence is TGTGCCACCAGCGAATGGGCTAGCAATCAGCCCCAGCATTTT. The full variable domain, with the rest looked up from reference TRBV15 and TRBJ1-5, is DAMVIQNPRYQVTQFGKPVTLSCSQTLNHNVMYWYQQKSSQAPKLLFHYYDKDFNNEADTPDNFQSRRPNTSFCFLDIRSPGLGDTAMYLCATSEWASNQPQHFGDGTRLSIL.

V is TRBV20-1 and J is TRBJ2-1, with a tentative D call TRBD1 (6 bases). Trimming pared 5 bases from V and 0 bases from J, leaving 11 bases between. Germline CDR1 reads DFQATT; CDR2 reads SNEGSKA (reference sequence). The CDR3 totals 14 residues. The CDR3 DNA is TGCAGTGCTGGCACAGGGAGCTCCTACAATGAGCAGTTCTTC. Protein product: CSAGTGSSYNEQFF.

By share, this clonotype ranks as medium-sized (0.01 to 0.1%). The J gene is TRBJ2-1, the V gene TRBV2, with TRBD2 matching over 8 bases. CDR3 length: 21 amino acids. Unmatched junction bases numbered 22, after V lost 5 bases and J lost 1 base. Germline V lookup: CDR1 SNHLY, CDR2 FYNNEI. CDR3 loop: CASSSSSYSGIAVSSYNEQFF. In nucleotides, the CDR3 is TGTGCCAGCAGTTCCTCCTCATATAGCGGGATTGCTGTATCTTCCTACAATGAGCAGTTCTTC.

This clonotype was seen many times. The CDR3 loop reads CASSSAVVETQYF. The CDR3 region has the DNA TGCGCCAGCAGCTCGGCCGTAGTAGAGACCCAGTACTTC. V usage is TRBV5-1 and J usage is TRBJ2-5; no clear D gene. The CDR3 spans 13 residues. Trimming cost V 3 bases and J 4 bases, with 10 bases left between them. CDR1 is SGHRS, CDR2 YFSETQ, per germline.

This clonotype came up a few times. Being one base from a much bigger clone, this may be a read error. The CDR3 loop is CASSFRAPRDIKYF. The CDR3 DNA sequence: TGTGCCAGTAGTTTCCGGGCCCCACGGGACATTAAGTACTTC. V and J are TRBV19 and TRBJ2-4, with a weak D call TRBD1 (6 bases). CDR1 and CDR2 (germline): LNHDA, SQIVND (reference sequence). The CDR3 extends over 14 amino acids.

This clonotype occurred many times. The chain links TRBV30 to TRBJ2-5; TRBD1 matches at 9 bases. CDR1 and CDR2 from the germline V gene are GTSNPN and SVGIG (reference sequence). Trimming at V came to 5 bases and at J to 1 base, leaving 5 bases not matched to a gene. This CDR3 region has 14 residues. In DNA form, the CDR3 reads TGTGCCTGGGGTCCGGACAGGGGCCAAGAGACCCAGTACTTC. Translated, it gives CAWGPDRGQETQYF.

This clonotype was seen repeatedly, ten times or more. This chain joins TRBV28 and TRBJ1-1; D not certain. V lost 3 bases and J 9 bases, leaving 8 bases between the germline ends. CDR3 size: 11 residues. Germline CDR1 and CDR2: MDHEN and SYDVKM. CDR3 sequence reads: CASSFLEKAFF. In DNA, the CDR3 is TGTGCCAGCAGTTTTCTTGAGAAAGCTTTCTTT.

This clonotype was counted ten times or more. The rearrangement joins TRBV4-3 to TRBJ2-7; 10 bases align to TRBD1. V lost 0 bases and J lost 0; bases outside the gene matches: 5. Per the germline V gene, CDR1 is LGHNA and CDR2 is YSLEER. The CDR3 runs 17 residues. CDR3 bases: TGCGCCAGCAGCCAAGACTGGAGGACAGGGGGCTCCTACGAGCAGTACTTC. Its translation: CASSQDWRTGGSYEQYF.

CDR3 sequence reads: CASSGRTNEKLFF. The CDR3 DNA reads as TGTGCCAGCAGCGGTAGAACTAATGAAAAACTGTTTTTT. V usage is TRBV7-9 and J usage is TRBJ1-4; D unclear. Trimming stripped 5 bases from V and 1 base from J, with 5 bases between. The germline CDR1 and CDR2 sequences are SEHNR and FQNEAQ (reference sequence). CDR3 length equals 13 residues.

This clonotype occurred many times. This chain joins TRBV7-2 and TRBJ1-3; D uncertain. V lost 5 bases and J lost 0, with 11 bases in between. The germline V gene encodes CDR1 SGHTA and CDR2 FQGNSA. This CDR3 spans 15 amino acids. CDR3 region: CASSPQVSSGNTIYF. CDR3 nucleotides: TGTGCCAGCAGCCCGCAGGTTAGCTCTGGAAACACCATATATTTT.

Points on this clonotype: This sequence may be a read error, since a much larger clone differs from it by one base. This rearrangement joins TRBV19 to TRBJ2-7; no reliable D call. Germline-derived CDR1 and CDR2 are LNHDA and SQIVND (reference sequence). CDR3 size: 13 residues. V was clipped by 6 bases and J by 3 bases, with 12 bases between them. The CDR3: CASRGMVLYEQYF. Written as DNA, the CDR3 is TGTGCCAGTAGAGGCATGGTGCTCTACGAGCAGTACTTC.

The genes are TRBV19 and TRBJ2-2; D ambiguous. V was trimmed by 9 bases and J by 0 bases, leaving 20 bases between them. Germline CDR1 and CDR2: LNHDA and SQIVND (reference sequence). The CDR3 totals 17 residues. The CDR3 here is CASLVVRVATNTGELFF. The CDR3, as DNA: TGTGCCAGCTTAGTAGTTCGGGTAGCCACGAACACCGGGGAGCTGTTTTTT.

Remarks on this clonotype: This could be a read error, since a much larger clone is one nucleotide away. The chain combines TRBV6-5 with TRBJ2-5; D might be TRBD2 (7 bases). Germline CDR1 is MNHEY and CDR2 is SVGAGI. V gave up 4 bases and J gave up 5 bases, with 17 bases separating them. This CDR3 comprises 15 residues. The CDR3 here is CASSSHEGGNETQYF. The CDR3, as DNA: TGTGCCAGCAGTTCCCATGAGGGGGGGAATGAGACCCAGTACTTC.

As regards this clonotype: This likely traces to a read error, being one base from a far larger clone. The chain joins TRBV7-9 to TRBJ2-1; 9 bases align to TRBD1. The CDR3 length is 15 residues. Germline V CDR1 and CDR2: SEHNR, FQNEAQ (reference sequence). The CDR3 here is CASRTGGRNYNDQFF. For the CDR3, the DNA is TGTGCCAGCAGGACAGGGGGGAGGAACTACAATGATCAGTTCTTC.

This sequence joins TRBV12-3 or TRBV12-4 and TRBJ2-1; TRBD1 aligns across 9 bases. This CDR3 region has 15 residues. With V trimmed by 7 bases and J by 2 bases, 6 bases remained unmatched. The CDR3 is CASNPTGGTYNEQFF. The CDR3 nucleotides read TGTGCCAGCAATCCAACAGGGGGCACCTACAATGAGCAGTTCTTC.

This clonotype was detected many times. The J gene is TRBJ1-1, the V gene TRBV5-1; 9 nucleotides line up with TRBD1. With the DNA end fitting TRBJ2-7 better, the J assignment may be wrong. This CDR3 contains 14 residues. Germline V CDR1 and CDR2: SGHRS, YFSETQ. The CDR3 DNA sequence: TGCGCCAGCAGCTTCCCGGGACAGGGAATGGAGCAGTACTTC. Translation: CASSFPGQGMEQYF.

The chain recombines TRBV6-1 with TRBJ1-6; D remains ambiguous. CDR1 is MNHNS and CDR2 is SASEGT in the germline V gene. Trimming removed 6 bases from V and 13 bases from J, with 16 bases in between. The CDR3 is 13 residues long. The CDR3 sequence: CASSQRWESPLHF. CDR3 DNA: TGTGCCAGCAGCCAACGGTGGGAATCGCCCCTCCACTTT.

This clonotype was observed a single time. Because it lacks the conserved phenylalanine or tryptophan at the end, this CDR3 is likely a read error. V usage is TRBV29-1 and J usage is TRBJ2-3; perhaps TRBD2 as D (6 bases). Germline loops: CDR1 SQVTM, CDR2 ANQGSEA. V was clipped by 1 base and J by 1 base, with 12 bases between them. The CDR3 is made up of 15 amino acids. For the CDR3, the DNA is TGCAGCGTTGAAGGCCTTTCGGGAGGCACAGATACGCAGTATTGT. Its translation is CSVEGLSGGTDTQYC.

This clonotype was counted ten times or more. The CDR3 spells CASSDPRDTREQYF. CDR3 coding DNA: TGTGCCAGCAGTGACCCCCGGGACACGCGGGAGCAGTACTTC. The genes are TRBV25-1 and TRBJ2-7; D is possibly TRBD1 (6 bases). Germline CDR1 is MGHDK and CDR2 is SYGVNS. The CDR3 is 14 amino acids. Trimming removed 3 bases at V and 7 bases at J, with 16 bases between.

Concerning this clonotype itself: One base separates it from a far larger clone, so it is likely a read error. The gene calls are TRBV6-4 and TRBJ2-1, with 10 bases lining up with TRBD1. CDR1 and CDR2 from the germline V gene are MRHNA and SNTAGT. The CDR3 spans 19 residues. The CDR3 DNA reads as TGTGCCAGCAGTGCCCGGGACAGGGGAGCCACTAGCTCCTACAATGAGCGGTTCTTC. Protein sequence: CASSARDRGATSSYNERFF.

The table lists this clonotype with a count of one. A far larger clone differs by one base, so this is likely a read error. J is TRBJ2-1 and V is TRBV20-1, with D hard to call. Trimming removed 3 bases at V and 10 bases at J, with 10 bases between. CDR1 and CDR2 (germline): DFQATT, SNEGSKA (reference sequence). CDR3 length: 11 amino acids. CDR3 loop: CSASRTYEQFF. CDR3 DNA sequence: TGCAGTGCTAGTAGGACCTACGAGCAGTTCTTC.

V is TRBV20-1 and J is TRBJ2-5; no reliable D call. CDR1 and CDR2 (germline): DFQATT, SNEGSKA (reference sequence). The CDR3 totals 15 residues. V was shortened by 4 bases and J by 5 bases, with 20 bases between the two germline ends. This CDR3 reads CSAIDLGLPVETQYF. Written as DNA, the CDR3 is TGCAGTGCTATAGATTTGGGCCTCCCCGTGGAGACCCAGTACTTC.